One and the same sample provided the 26 T cell receptor beta chains below, sequenced in a study of blood T cell repertoires in COVID-19. Profiling relied on immunoSEQ multiplex PCR, and the TCRdb table lists in-frame clones only, not all of them. The sample holds 130,000 to 150,000 clones, roughly 90% seen once. Sequenced input: PBMCs or T cells enriched from blood (not recorded which). These receptors came from a woman aged 25 to 39 with acute COVID-19.

The V and J genes are TRBV28 and TRBJ2-7; TRBD2 matches 11 bases. After removal of 2 bases from V and 2 bases from J, the junction contained 8 bases not matched to a gene. The CDR3 contains 17 residues. Germline V gene lookup returns CDR1 MDHEN and CDR2 SYDVKM. The CDR3 DNA reads as TGTGCCAGCAGTTTAAGGGGACTAGCGGCACCGCCCTACGAGCAGTACTTC. It yields the protein CASSLRGLAAPPYEQYF.

This rearrangement joins TRBV4-3 to TRBJ2-1, with TRBD1 matching over 10 bases. The CDR3 has 15 amino acids. CDR1 is LGHNA and CDR2 is YSLEER in the germline V gene. Trimming took 5 bases from V and 0 from J; bases not matched to a gene: 1. This CDR3 reads CASSRQGASYNEQFF. The CDR3 nucleotides read TGCGCCAGCAGCAGACAGGGGGCCTCCTACAATGAGCAGTTCTTC.

The chain links TRBV18 to TRBJ1-2, with D unclear. V lost 0 bases and J 4 bases, leaving 12 bases between the germline ends. CDR3 size: 15 residues. Germline CDR1 reads KGHSH; CDR2 reads LQKENI. CDR3 amino acids: CASSPPVGQFYGYTF. The CDR3 bases are TGTGCCAGCTCACCACCGGTTGGGCAGTTCTATGGCTACACCTTC.

This clone was picked up one time. V is TRBV29-1 and J is TRBJ1-1; 7 nucleotides match TRBD1. Looked up from germline, CDR1 is SQVTM and CDR2 is ANQGSEA. The ends lost 6 bases at V and 3 bases at J; junction bases unmatched: 13. The CDR3 spans 15 residues. The CDR3 DNA reads as TGCAGCGTCGACCCAAGGGGGCTTCGATACACTGAAGCTTTCTTT. Encoded protein: CSVDPRGLRYTEAFF.

As to this clone: Germline and junction disagree at one end, which may indicate a read error. V is TRBV27 and J is TRBJ2-5; D unresolved. The CDR3 is 9 amino acids. CDR1 and CDR2 from the germline V gene are MNHEY and SMNVEV (reference sequence). The CDR3 reads CASETNGDF. The CDR3 DNA reads as TGTGCCAGCGAAACTAACGGAGACTTC.

The chain has TRBV10-3 and TRBJ1-1; TRBD1 might be the D (5 bases). Deletions cut 3 bases from V and 8 bases from J, with 13 bases between. This CDR3 contains 13 residues. CDR1 ENHRY and CDR2 SYGVKD come from the germline V gene. The CDR3 sequence is CAISEIPTDEAFF. The CDR3 DNA reads as TGTGCCATCAGTGAAATCCCGACAGACGAAGCTTTCTTT.

The chain is built from TRBV7-2 and TRBJ2-5, with D tentatively TRBD2 (7 bases). Trimming left V 4 bases short and J 0 bases short, with 15 bases between. This CDR3 region has 16 residues. The germline gives CDR1 SGHTA, CDR2 FQGNSA. CDR3 in amino acids: CASSWGQTSDQETQYF. CDR3 DNA: TGTGCCAGCAGCTGGGGACAAACTAGCGACCAAGAGACCCAGTACTTC.

This chain links TRBV4-1 with TRBJ2-6; D perhaps matches TRBD2 (5 bases). The germline V gene encodes CDR1 MGHRA and CDR2 YSYEKL. The CDR3 runs to 17 residues. The ends were cut back, 0 bases at V and 8 bases at J, with 17 bases in the middle. CDR3 in DNA: TGCGCCAGCAGCCAAGAATCCCTAGCCCTCGGCACCAACGTCCTGACTTTC. It translates to CASSQESLALGTNVLTF.

V usage is TRBV4-3 and J usage is TRBJ2-7; TRBD1 aligns across 11 bases. J was trimmed by 5 bases and V by 0 bases; bases with no gene match: 9. Germline V gene data show CDR1 as LGHNA and CDR2 as YSLEER. CDR3 length equals 17 residues. The CDR3 DNA follows: TGCGCCAGCAGCCAAGATCACGTCGGGACAGGGGGGGACGAGCAGTACTTC. It yields the protein CASSQDHVGTGGDEQYF.

This clone was seen once. The chain employs TRBV28 and TRBJ2-2, with D uncertain. The V gene lost 6 bases and the J gene lost 3 bases, with 8 bases spanning the gap. The CDR3 has 13 amino acids. Germline V CDR1 and CDR2: MDHEN, SYDVKM. CDR3 sequence: CASRQSYTGELFF. Written as DNA, the CDR3 is TGTGCCAGCAGGCAAAGCTACACCGGGGAGCTGTTTTTT.

For the CDR3, the DNA is TGTGCCACCAGTGAGCCAGGGGATCAGCCCCAGCATTTT. Its protein product is CATSEPGDQPQHF. This rearrangement joins TRBV24-1 to TRBJ1-5, with D possibly TRBD1 on 6 matching bases. There are 13 residues in the CDR3. The V end was cut by 4 bases, the J end by 5 bases, with 8 bases between. The germline V gene has CDR1 KGHDR and CDR2 SFDVKD.

The V and J genes are TRBV5-1 and TRBJ1-6, with D maybe TRBD1 (6 bases). Germline values: CDR1 SGHRS, CDR2 YFSETQ. The CDR3 spans 15 residues. Trimming cost V 4 bases and J 6 bases, with 14 bases left between them. For the CDR3, the DNA is TGCGCCAGCAGCGAACAGGGATCCCTTAATTCACCCCTCCACTTT. It encodes CASSEQGSLNSPLHF.

This chain uses TRBV7-2 with TRBJ2-1; tentatively, D is TRBD2 (7 bases). Germline CDR1 is SGHTA and CDR2 is FQGNSA. The CDR3 sequence is 14 residues long. Trimming cost V 6 bases and J 12 bases, with 21 bases left between them. The CDR3 region is CASRPAGARKGQFF. The CDR3 DNA reads TGTGCCAGCAGGCCCGCGGGGGCCCGGAAAGGGCAGTTCTTC.

J is TRBJ1-2 and V is TRBV28, with TRBD1 as a possible D gene (6 bases). V shed 4 bases and J shed 4 bases, with 19 bases lying between them. Per the germline V gene, CDR1 is MDHEN and CDR2 is SYDVKM. This CDR3 region has 16 residues. Here the CDR3 reads CASSSPSGEQGYGYTF. As DNA, the CDR3 is TGTGCCAGCAGTTCGCCAAGCGGGGAACAGGGCTATGGCTACACCTTC.

The chain couples TRBV7-2 to TRBJ1-5, with D maybe TRBD1 (6 bases). V dropped 2 bases and J dropped 6 bases, with 11 bases sitting between them. This CDR3 is 14 amino acids long. Germline V gene lookup returns CDR1 SGHTA and CDR2 FQGNSA. CDR3 loop: CASSLNRDGQPQHF. CDR3 bases: TGTGCCAGCAGCTTAAACAGGGACGGTCAGCCCCAGCATTTT.

The rearrangement links TRBV3-1 (or the pseudogene TRBV3-2) to TRBJ2-4; 13 nucleotides match TRBD2. This CDR3 has 19 residues. Trimming at V came to 0 bases and at J to 0 bases, leaving 5 bases not matched to a gene. Germline lookup yields CDR1 LGHDT and CDR2 YNNKEL (reference sequence). The CDR3 loop is CASSQDGTSGNLAKNIQYF. The CDR3 DNA reads as TGTGCCAGCAGCCAAGACGGGACTAGCGGGAATCTAGCCAAAAACATTCAGTACTTC.

This chain joins TRBV10-3 and TRBJ1-2; the D gene is possibly TRBD1 (6 bases). With 0 bases removed from V and 4 bases from J, the gap between germline ends came to 12 bases. The germline CDR1 and CDR2 sequences are ENHRY and SYGVKD. The CDR3 has 15 residues. The CDR3 loop is CAISESVGGTYGYTF. The CDR3 bases are TGTGCCATCAGTGAGTCGGTAGGGGGAACCTATGGCTACACCTTC.

V and J are TRBV24-1 and TRBJ1-5, with D tentatively TRBD1 (6 bases). The germline V gene has CDR1 KGHDR and CDR2 SFDVKD. The CDR3 loop spans 15 amino acids. V was clipped by 6 bases and J by 7 bases, with 18 bases between them. The CDR3: CATSPGTRGAQPQHF. The CDR3 DNA follows: TGTGCCACCAGTCCCGGGACACGAGGAGCCCAGCCCCAGCATTTT.

The chain recombines TRBV30 with TRBJ2-2; 11 nucleotides match TRBD2. Germline V gene data show CDR1 as GTSNPN and CDR2 as SVGIG (reference sequence). The CDR3 is 16 residues long. Unmatched junction bases numbered 14, after V lost 8 bases and J lost 6 bases. The CDR3 bases are TGTGCCCTACCAGTCGGGCTAGCGGGAGGTGCCGGGGAGCTGTTTTTT. It encodes CALPVGLAGGAGELFF.

The table lists this clone with a count of one. The chain links TRBV5-6 to TRBJ1-2; D uncertain. Germline CDR1 is SGHDT and CDR2 is YYEEEE. V was trimmed by 0 bases and J by 4 bases, leaving 7 bases between them. The CDR3 length is 13 residues. In DNA, the CDR3 is TGTGCCAGCAGCTTGGTGCGGGGCTATGGCTACACCTTC. It is translated as CASSLVRGYGYTF.

The chain employs TRBV7-9 and TRBJ2-7, with TRBD1 matching over 9 bases. The germline V gene has CDR1 SEHNR and CDR2 FQNEAQ (reference sequence). V lost 3 bases to trimming and J lost 2 bases; unmatched junction nucleotides: 8. The CDR3 loop spans 16 amino acids. CDR3 sequence: CASSFLMGQGPYEQYF. CDR3 bases: TGTGCCAGCAGCTTTCTCATGGGACAGGGTCCCTACGAGCAGTACTTC.

The J gene is TRBJ2-1, the V gene TRBV10-3; 7 bases fit TRBD2. This CDR3 has 15 residues. Trimming at V came to 10 bases and at J to 4 bases, leaving 13 bases not matched to a gene. Germline CDR1 reads ENHRY; CDR2 reads SYGVKD. The CDR3 here is CATKASGNTYNEQFF. The DNA of the CDR3 is TGTGCCACGAAGGCAAGCGGGAATACGTACAATGAGCAGTTCTTC.

This chain joins TRBV7-3 and TRBJ2-1; perhaps TRBD1 as D (6 bases). This CDR3 has 15 amino acids. Germline CDR1 SGHTA, CDR2 FQGTGA. With 3 bases removed from V and 10 bases from J, the gap between germline ends came to 19 bases. The CDR3 DNA follows: TGTGCCAGCAGCTTGGAAGGTCAGGGGCGCAGCGAGCAGTTCTTC. It encodes CASSLEGQGRSEQFF.

This clone was seen once. The chain links TRBV12-3 or TRBV12-4 to TRBJ1-1; D might be TRBD1 (5 bases). The V end lost 6 bases, the J end lost 6 bases, and 14 bases lay between the germline ends. The CDR3 length is 13 residues. This chain's CDR3 is CASSLRDSAEAFF. The CDR3 bases are TGTGCCAGCAGCCTCAGGGATTCGGCTGAAGCTTTCTTT.

This chain joins TRBV4-3 and TRBJ2-6; no clear D gene. CDR3 length: 15 residues. Trimming pared 2 bases from V and 2 bases from J, leaving 7 bases between. Germline loops: CDR1 LGHNA, CDR2 YSLEER. CDR3 residues: CASSQSQAGANVLTF. Here the CDR3 DNA reads TGCGCCAGCAGCCAATCGCAGGCTGGGGCCAACGTCCTGACTTTC.

The chain has TRBV6-5 and TRBJ1-4; 7 nucleotides line up with TRBD1. The V segment lost 2 bases and the J segment 13 bases; nucleotides outside the gene matches: 4. The CDR3 sequence is 12 residues long. Germline loops: CDR1 MNHEY, CDR2 SVGAGI. The CDR3: CASSYEGQTLFF. In DNA, the CDR3 is TGTGCCAGCAGTTACGAGGGACAGACACTGTTTTTT.